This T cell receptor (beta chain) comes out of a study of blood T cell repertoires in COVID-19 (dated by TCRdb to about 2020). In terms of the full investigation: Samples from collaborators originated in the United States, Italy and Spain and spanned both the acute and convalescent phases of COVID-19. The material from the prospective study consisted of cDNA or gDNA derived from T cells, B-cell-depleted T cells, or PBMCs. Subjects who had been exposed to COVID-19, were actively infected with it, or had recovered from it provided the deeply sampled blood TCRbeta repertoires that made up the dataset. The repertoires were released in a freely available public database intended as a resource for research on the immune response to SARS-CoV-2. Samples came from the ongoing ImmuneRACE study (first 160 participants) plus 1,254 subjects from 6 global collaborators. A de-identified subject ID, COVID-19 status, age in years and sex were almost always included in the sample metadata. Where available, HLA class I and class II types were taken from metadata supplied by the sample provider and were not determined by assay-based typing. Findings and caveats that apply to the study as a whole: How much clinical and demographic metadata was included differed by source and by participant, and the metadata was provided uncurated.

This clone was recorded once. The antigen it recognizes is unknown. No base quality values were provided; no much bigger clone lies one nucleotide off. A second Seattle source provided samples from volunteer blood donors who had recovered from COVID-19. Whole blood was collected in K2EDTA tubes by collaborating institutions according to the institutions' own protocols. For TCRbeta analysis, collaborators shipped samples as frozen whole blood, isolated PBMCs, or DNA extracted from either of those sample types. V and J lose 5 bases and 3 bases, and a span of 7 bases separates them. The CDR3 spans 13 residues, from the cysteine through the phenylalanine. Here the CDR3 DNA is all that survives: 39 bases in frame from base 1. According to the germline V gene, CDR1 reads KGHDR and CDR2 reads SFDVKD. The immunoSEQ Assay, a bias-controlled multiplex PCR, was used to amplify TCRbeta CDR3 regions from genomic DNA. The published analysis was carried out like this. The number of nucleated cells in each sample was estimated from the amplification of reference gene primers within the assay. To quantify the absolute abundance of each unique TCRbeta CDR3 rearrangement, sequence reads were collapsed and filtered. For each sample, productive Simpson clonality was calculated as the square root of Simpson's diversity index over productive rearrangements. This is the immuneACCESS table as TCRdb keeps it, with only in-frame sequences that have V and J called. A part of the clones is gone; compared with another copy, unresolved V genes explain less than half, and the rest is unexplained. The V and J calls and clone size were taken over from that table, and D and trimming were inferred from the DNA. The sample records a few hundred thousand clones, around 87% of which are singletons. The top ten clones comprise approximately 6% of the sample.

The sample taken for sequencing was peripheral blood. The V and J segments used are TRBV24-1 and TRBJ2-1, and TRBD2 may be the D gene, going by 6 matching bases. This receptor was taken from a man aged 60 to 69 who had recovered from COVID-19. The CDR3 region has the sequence CATSVGGYNEQFF. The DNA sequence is TGTGCCACCAGTGTGGGGGGCTACAATGAGCAGTTCTTC.